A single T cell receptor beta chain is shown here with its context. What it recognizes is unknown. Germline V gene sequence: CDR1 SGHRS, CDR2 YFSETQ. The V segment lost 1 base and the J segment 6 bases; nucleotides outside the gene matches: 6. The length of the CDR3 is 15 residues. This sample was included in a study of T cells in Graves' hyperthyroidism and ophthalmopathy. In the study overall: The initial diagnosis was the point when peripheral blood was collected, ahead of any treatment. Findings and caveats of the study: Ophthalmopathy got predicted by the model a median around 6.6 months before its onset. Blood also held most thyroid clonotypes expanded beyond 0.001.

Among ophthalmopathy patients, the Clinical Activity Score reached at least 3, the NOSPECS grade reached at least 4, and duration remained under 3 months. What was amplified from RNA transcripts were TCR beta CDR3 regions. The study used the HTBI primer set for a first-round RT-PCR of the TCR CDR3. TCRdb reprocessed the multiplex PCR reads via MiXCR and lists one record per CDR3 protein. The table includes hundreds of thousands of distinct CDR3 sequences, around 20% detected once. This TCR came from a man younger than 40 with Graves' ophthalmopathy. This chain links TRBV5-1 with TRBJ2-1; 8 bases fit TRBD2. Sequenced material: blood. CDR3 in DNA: TGCGCCAGCAGCTTGTCGGCGGGAGGTCCCAATGAGCAGTTCTTC. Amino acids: CASSLSAGGPNEQFF.